This TCR beta chain was found in a study of graft-versus-host responses after intestinal transplantation. Across the study: Anti-thymocyte globulin induction preceded two to four years of tacrolimus and steroid maintenance in all recipients. Study observations and caveats: Individuals who had graft-donor T cell macrochimerism had allografts that showed high graft-versus-host to host-versus-graft clonal ratios. Recipient marrow held GvH clones, some first seen in ileum or blood. Circulating GvH clone levels at their peak were associated with HvG declines (early post-transplant).

Using immunoSEQ multiplex PCR, the repertoire was profiled, and TCRdb retains in-frame clones only, with some absent. This sample carries about 100,000 clones, around nine tenths of them seen once, and the ten largest clones take 15% to 20%. V was cut by 5 bases and J by 5 bases, with 15 bases left in between. Germline V gives CDR1 MGHRA, CDR2 YSYEKL. The CDR3 sequence is 14 residues long. Note on this clone: Its cognate antigen is unknown.

The rearrangement links TRBV4-1 to TRBJ1-2; D call uncertain. This TCR was recovered from a human patient who received an intestinal transplant, so some T cells may come from the graft donor. Source: PBMCs, taken 450 to 480 days after intestinal transplant. The chain's CDR3 is CASSDYARAYGYTF. The CDR3 DNA reads TGCGCCAGCAGCGACTACGCGAGGGCTTATGGCTACACCTTC.